A single sample is the source of the 8 T cell receptor beta chains below, sequenced in a study of shared clonotypes between healthy human individuals. The assay was immunoSEQ multiplex PCR, and TCRdb's table has in-frame clones only and misses some. The sample gives about 2.4 million clones, over 85% of which show up once; approximately 0.35% is in the top ten. Sequencing was done on a sample of naive CD4+ T cells from PBMCs. As to subset: CD45RA+ positively selected. These TCRs come from a man aged 18 to 30 in good health. Some clones in this sample may be carry-over from other donors' samples.

The rearrangement links TRBV2 to TRBJ1-2, with D hard to call. Germline V gene lookup returns CDR1 SNHLY and CDR2 FYNNEI. CDR3 length equals 12 residues. V gave up 3 bases and J gave up 6 bases, with 8 bases separating them. The CDR3 DNA follows: TGTGCCAGCAGTGAGTTGCCTGATGGCTACACCTTC. Its protein product is CASSELPDGYTF.

This clone was seen only once. The chain recombines TRBV12-5 with TRBJ2-5; either TRBD1 or TRBD2 may fit D (6 bases each). This CDR3 comprises 13 residues. Germline lookup yields CDR1 LGHNT and CDR2 FRNRAP. Trimming pared 5 bases from V and 3 bases from J, leaving 10 bases between. The DNA for the CDR3 is TGTGCTAGTGGTCGAGGGGGGAAAGAGACCCAGTACTTC. The encoded protein is CASGRGGKETQYF.

In this sample, this clone turned up a few times. The chain couples TRBV4-3 to TRBJ1-1; no clear D gene. Deletions cut 0 bases from V and 10 bases from J, with 12 bases between. The germline V gene has CDR1 LGHNA and CDR2 YSLEER. The CDR3 has 13 residues. This chain's CDR3 is CASSQDGLRPAFF. Here the CDR3 DNA reads TGCGCCAGCAGCCAAGACGGCCTCCGGCCAGCTTTCTTT.

This clone was detected only once. The chain uses TRBV7-9 and TRBJ2-3, with D maybe TRBD1 (5 bases). There are 15 residues in the CDR3. V lost 2 bases and J 0 bases, leaving 9 bases between the germline ends. Germline lookup yields CDR1 SEHNR and CDR2 FQNEAQ (reference sequence). The CDR3 reads CASSLLSGSTDTQYF. CDR3 bases: TGTGCCAGCAGCTTACTCTCAGGGAGCACAGATACGCAGTATTTT.

This clone has only a few counts. The rearrangement joins TRBV2 to TRBJ1-5; maybe TRBD1 (5 bases). The germline V gene encodes CDR1 SNHLY and CDR2 FYNNEI. Trimming removed 3 bases at V and 5 bases at J, with 11 bases between. CDR3 length equals 14 residues. CDR3 region: CASSDQGAYQPQHF. CDR3 coding DNA: TGTGCCAGCAGTGATCAGGGCGCGTATCAGCCCCAGCATTTT. Using reference TRBV2 and TRBJ1-5 for the parts outside the CDR3, the full variable domain is EPEVTQTPSHQVTQMGQEVILRCVPISNHLYFYWYRQILGQKVEFLVSFYNNEISEKSEIFDDQFSVERPDGSNFTLKIRSTKLEDSAMYFCASSDQGAYQPQHFGDGTRLSIL.

The rearrangement uses TRBV7-9 and TRBJ2-5; 12 positions agree with TRBD1. CDR3 length: 16 amino acids. V shed 5 bases, J shed 5 bases, and the junction held 9 bases outside the gene matches. Germline V gene data show CDR1 as SEHNR and CDR2 as FQNEAQ (reference sequence). CDR3 sequence: CASSTGTGGNAETQYF. For the CDR3, the DNA is TGTGCCAGCAGCACCGGGACAGGGGGCAACGCGGAGACCCAGTACTTC. Complete variable domain (other parts from reference TRBV7-9 and TRBJ2-5): DTGVSQNPRHKITKRGQNVTFRCDPISEHNRLYWYRQTLGQGPEFLTYFQNEAQLEKSRLLSDRFSAERPKGSFSTLEIQRTEQGDSAMYLCASSTGTGGNAETQYFGPGTRLLVL.

The table lists this clone with a count of one. The chain links TRBV5-1 to TRBJ1-2; 7 nucleotides match TRBD1. V lost 4 bases, J lost 5 bases, and 5 bases stayed unmatched. Looked up from germline, CDR1 is SGHRS and CDR2 is YFSETQ. CDR3 length equals 13 residues. CDR3 protein: CASSATGQYGYTF. The CDR3 region has the DNA TGCGCCAGCAGCGCGACAGGGCAATATGGCTACACCTTC.

Comment on this clone: Other DNA sequences of this sample code for an identical CDR3. The chain uses TRBV4-1 and TRBJ2-7; 7 bases map to TRBD1. Unmatched junction bases numbered 2, after V lost 4 bases and J lost 2 bases. This CDR3 is 13 amino acids long. The V gene's germline CDR1 is MGHRA and CDR2 YSYEKL. The CDR3 DNA reads TGCGCCAGCAGCCGGGACAGAACCTACGAGCAGTACTTC. Translated: CASSRDRTYEQYF.